Each of the 17 T cell receptor beta chains below was sequenced from the same sample in a study of cytomegalovirus exposure and HLA in healthy donors (dated by TCRdb to 2017 to 2019). Library prep was done by the immunoSEQ multiplex PCR assay. For the multiplex PCR, a mixture combining 60 forward primers for TCR Vbeta segments and 13 reverse primers for TCR Jbeta segments was used. TCRdb mirrors the immuneACCESS table, restricted to in-frame sequences. Some clones are absent from its copies; in checked studies, under half trace to an unresolved V gene, and the reason for the others is unknown. The sample table contains around 140,000 clones; only one count was recorded for 83% of them. The ten largest clones take up 1.5% of the sample. Sequenced material: PBMCs. The receptor set was obtained from a man aged 40-49 years in good health and CMV-seronegative.

This clone was seen only a few times. The chain combines TRBV19 with TRBJ1-5; weak D call: TRBD1 (5 bases). Germline CDR1 is LNHDA and CDR2 is SQIVND (reference sequence). This CDR3 is 15 amino acids long. Trimming pared 7 bases from V and 1 base from J, leaving 14 bases between. The CDR3 reads CASTLGQNSNQPQHF. CDR3 DNA: TGTGCCAGTACCCTGGGGCAGAACAGCAATCAGCCCCAGCATTTT.

This clone was counted a single time. One end of the junction varies from germline; a read error may be responsible. The chain combines TRBV7-7 with TRBJ2-5; 7 bases agree with TRBD1. Germline V CDR1 and CDR2: SSHAT, FNYEAQ (reference sequence). This CDR3 spans 15 amino acids. The CDR3 loop reads CASSPLGEQGETQYF. Here the CDR3 DNA reads TGTGCTAGCAGCCCGCTTGGGGAACAGGGGGAGACCCAGTACTTC. Based on the CDR3 plus reference TRBV7-7 and TRBJ2-5, the full variable domain is GAGVSQSPRYKVTKRGQDVTLRCDPISSHATLYWYQQALGQGPEFLTYFNYEAQPDKSGLPSDRFSAERPEGSISTLTIQRTEQRDSAMYRCASSPLGEQGETQYFGPGTRLLVL.

The chain uses TRBV6-5 and TRBJ1-1, with 7 positions matching TRBD1. The length of the CDR3 is 14 residues. CDR1 is MNHEY and CDR2 is SVGAGI in the germline V gene. V was clipped by 6 bases and J by 4 bases; unmatched bases: 8. The CDR3 loop is CASSNGQAITEAFF. Here the CDR3 DNA reads TGTGCCAGCAGCAACGGACAGGCTATCACTGAAGCTTTCTTT.

The rearrangement joins TRBV28 to TRBJ2-5, with 9 bases matching TRBD2. This CDR3 region has 14 residues. The germline CDR1 and CDR2 sequences are MDHEN and SYDVKM. V shed 8 bases, J shed 7 bases, and the junction held 11 bases outside the gene matches. As DNA, the CDR3 is TGTGCCAGCGTTGCGGGGGGGGCTAAGGGGACCCAGTACTTC. Protein product: CASVAGGAKGTQYF.

About this clone itself: One end of the junction fails to match germline, which may point to a read error. The rearrangement links TRBV7-9 to TRBJ2-5, with 9 bases fitting TRBD2. The germline CDR1 and CDR2 sequences are SEHNR and FQNEAQ (reference sequence). CDR3 length: 16 residues. This CDR3 is CSSSLEGGGVQETQYF. The CDR3 coding sequence is TGTTCCAGCAGCTTAGAAGGCGGGGGGGTACAAGAGACCCAGTACTTC.

The rearrangement uses TRBV6-1 and TRBJ2-1; 9 bases map to TRBD1. Germline CDR1 MNHNS, CDR2 SASEGT. The CDR3 extends over 13 amino acids. Losses at the gene ends were 7 bases for V and 4 bases for J; bases not matched to a gene: 2. The CDR3, as DNA: TGTGCCAGCACGGACAGGGGATACAATGAGCAGTTCTTC. Translating gives CASTDRGYNEQFF.

The V and J genes are TRBV9 and TRBJ2-1; 8 bases fit TRBD1. V trimming: 3 bases; J trimming: 4 bases; junction bases outside the gene matches: 6. The germline CDR1 and CDR2 sequences are SGDLS and YYNGEE. The CDR3 has 15 amino acids. The CDR3 DNA is TGTGCCAGCAGCGGGGGGACAGGAGCTTACAATGAGCAGTTCTTC. Translated: CASSGGTGAYNEQFF.

The V call is TRBV6-1, the J call TRBJ1-1; D call uncertain. The CDR3 has 14 residues. Trimming cost V 2 bases and J 0 bases, with 7 bases left between them. Germline V CDR1 and CDR2: MNHNS, SASEGT. CDR3 in amino acids: CASSEWRMNTEAFF. DNA for the CDR3: TGTGCCAGCAGTGAATGGAGGATGAACACTGAAGCTTTCTTT.

The chain is built from TRBV21-1 and TRBJ1-1. TRBV21-1 is termed a pseudogene. The CDR3 sequence is 13 residues long. The CDR3 spells CASRGREGTEAFF. CDR3 bases: TGTGCCAGCAGAGGACGGGAGGGCACTGAAGCTTTCTTT.

The chain recombines TRBV7-9 with TRBJ1-1, with 11 bases matching TRBD1. Trimming at V came to 5 bases and at J to 4 bases, leaving 6 bases not matched to a gene. Germline V gene data show CDR1 as SEHNR and CDR2 as FQNEAQ (reference sequence). This CDR3 spans 15 amino acids. The CDR3 reads CASSPDRGQFTEAFF. As DNA, the CDR3 is TGTGCCAGCAGCCCGGACAGGGGGCAATTCACTGAAGCTTTCTTT.

The chain links TRBV7-2 to TRBJ2-1, with TRBD2 matching 10 bases. This CDR3 is 19 amino acids long. The germline gives CDR1 SGHTA, CDR2 FQGNSA. V lost 5 bases to trimming and J lost 1 base; unmatched junction nucleotides: 14. This chain's CDR3 is CASSPPWTSGRDSYNEQFF. DNA of the CDR3: TGTGCCAGCAGCCCCCCCTGGACTAGCGGAAGAGATTCCTACAATGAGCAGTTCTTC. Using reference TRBV7-2 and TRBJ2-1 for the parts outside the CDR3, the full variable domain is GAGVSQSPSNKVTEKGKDVELRCDPISGHTALYWYRQSLGQGLEFLIYFQGNSAPDKSGLPSDRFSAERTGGSVSTLTIQRTQQEDSAVYLCASSPPWTSGRDSYNEQFFGPGTRLTVL.

The CDR3 loop reads CASRGEEGSEAFF. CDR3 nucleotides: TGTGCCAGTAGAGGAGAAGAAGGTTCTGAAGCTTTCTTT. The V call is TRBV28, the J call TRBJ1-1; no firm D call. The V gene lost 9 bases and the J gene lost 6 bases, with 17 bases spanning the gap. The CDR3 covers 13 residues. CDR1 and CDR2 (germline): MDHEN, SYDVKM.

The chain uses TRBV5-4 and TRBJ2-2; TRBD1 aligns across 11 bases. CDR3 size: 14 residues. Trimming cost V 6 bases and J 5 bases; bases outside gene matches: 3. CDR1 is SGHNT, CDR2 YYREEE, per germline (reference sequence). In DNA, the CDR3 is TGTGCCAGCACCGGACAGGGGGCGACCGGGGAGCTGTTTTTT. Translation: CASTGQGATGELFF.

The rearrangement links TRBV5-4 to TRBJ2-3; D is possibly TRBD2 (6 bases). The length of the CDR3 is 15 residues. Trimming pared 4 bases from V and 3 bases from J, leaving 15 bases between. Germline V gene data show CDR1 as SGHNT and CDR2 as YYREEE (reference sequence). The chain's CDR3 is CASSPAGLGTDTQYF. DNA of the CDR3: TGTGCCAGCAGCCCTGCGGGGTTAGGGACAGATACGCAGTATTTT.

The chain uses TRBV5-1 and TRBJ2-3; the match to TRBD2 covers 15 bases. The CDR3 loop spans 16 amino acids. The germline V gene encodes CDR1 SGHRS and CDR2 YFSETQ. V lost 3 bases, J lost 6 bases, and 5 bases stayed unmatched. The CDR3 loop reads CASSSGLAGGPDTQYF. Here the CDR3 DNA reads TGCGCCAGCAGCTCTGGACTAGCGGGAGGGCCTGATACGCAGTATTTT.

The rearrangement links TRBV11-2 to TRBJ2-5, with 9 bases fitting TRBD2. Trimming took 6 bases from V and 5 from J; bases not matched to a gene: 7. The CDR3 length is 14 residues. Germline V gives CDR1 SGHAT, CDR2 FQNNGV. CDR3 amino acids: CASSFRRGGETQYF. CDR3 in DNA: TGTGCCAGCAGTTTCAGGCGGGGGGGGGAGACCCAGTACTTC.

The chain's CDR3 is CASSNLGGANEQFF. CDR3 sequence (DNA): TGTGCCAGCAGCAACCTCGGAGGGGCTAATGAGCAGTTCTTC. V is TRBV7-3 and J is TRBJ2-1, with a tentative D call TRBD2 (6 bases). The CDR3 is 14 residues long. Germline V gene data show CDR1 as SGHTA and CDR2 as FQGTGA. Trimming shortened V by 5 bases and J by 7 bases, and 15 bases separated the two germline ends.